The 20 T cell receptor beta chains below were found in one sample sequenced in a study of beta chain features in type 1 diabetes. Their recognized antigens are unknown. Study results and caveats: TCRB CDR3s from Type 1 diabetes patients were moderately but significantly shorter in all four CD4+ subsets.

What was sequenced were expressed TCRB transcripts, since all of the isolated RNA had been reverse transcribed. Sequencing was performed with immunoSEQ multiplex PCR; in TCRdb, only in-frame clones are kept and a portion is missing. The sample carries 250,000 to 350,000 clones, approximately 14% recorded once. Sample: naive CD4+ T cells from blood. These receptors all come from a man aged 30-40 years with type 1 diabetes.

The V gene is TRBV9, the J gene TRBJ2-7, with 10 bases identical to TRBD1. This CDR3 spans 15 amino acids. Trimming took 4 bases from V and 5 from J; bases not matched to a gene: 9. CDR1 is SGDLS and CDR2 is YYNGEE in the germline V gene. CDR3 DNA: TGTGCCAGCAGCACTGGGACAGGGGATTGGGACGAGCAGTACTTC. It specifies CASSTGTGDWDEQYF. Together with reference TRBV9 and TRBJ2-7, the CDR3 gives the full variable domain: DSGVTQTPKHLITATGQRVTLRCSPRSGDLSVYWYQQSLDQGLQFLIQYYNGEERAKGNILERFSAQQFPDLHSELNLSSLELGDSALYFCASSTGTGDWDEQYFGPGTRLTVT.

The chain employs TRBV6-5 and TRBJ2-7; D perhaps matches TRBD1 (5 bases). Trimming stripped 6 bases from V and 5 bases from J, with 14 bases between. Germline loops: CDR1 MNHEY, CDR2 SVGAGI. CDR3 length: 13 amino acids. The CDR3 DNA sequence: TGTGCCAGCAGCGACAGTTTCAAGGACGAGCAGTACTTC. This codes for CASSDSFKDEQYF.

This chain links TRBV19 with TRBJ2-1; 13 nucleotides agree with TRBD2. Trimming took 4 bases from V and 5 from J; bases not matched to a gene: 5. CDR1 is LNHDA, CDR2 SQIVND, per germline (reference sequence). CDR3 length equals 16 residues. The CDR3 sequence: CASSTPTSGRDNEQFF. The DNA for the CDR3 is TGTGCCAGTAGTACCCCTACTAGCGGGAGGGACAATGAGCAGTTCTTC.

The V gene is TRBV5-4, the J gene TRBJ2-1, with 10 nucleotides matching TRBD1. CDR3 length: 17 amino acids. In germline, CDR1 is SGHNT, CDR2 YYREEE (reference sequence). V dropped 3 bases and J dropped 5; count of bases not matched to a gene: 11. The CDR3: CASSSLPGQGSHNEQFF. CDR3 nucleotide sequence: TGTGCCAGCAGCTCTTTACCGGGACAGGGGTCCCACAATGAGCAGTTCTTC.

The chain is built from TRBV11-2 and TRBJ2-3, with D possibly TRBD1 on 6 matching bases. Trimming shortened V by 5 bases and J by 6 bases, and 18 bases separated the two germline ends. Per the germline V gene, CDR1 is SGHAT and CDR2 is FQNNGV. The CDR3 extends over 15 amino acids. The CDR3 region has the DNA TGTGCCAGCAGCGTAACAGGGTTCTCCCGGGATACGCAGTATTTT. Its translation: CASSVTGFSRDTQYF.

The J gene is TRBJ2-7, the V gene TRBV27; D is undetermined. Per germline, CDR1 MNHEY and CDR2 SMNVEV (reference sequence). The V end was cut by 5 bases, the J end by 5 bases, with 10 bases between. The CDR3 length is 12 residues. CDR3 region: CASSHINHEQYF. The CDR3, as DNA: TGTGCCAGCAGTCACATTAATCACGAGCAGTACTTC.

The CDR3 protein is CASSLAPGKYNEQFF. The DNA for the CDR3 is TGCGCCAGCAGCCTGGCCCCAGGGAAGTACAATGAGCAGTTCTTC. The rearrangement links TRBV5-1 to TRBJ2-1; a weak D match, TRBD1 (5 bases). Deletions cut 4 bases from V and 4 bases from J, with 15 bases between. Germline V CDR1 and CDR2: SGHRS, YFSETQ. This CDR3 region has 15 residues.

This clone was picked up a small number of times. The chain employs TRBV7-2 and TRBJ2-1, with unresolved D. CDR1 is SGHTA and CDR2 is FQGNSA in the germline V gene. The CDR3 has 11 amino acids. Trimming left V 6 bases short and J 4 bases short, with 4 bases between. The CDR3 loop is CASRRYNEQFF. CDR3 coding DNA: TGTGCCAGCAGGCGGTACAATGAGCAGTTCTTC.

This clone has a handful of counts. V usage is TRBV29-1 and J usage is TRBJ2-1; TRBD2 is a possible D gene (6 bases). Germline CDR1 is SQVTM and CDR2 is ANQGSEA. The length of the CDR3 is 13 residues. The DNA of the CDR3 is TGCAGGGCTTGGGCTAGACTAGGTAATGAGCAGTTCTTC. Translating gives CRAWARLGNEQFF.

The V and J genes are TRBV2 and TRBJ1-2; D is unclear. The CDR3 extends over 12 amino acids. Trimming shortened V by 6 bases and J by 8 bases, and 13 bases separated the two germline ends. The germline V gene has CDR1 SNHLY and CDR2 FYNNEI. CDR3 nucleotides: TGTGCCAGCAGAGTTCTAGATGGCGGCTACACCTTC. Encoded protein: CASRVLDGGYTF.

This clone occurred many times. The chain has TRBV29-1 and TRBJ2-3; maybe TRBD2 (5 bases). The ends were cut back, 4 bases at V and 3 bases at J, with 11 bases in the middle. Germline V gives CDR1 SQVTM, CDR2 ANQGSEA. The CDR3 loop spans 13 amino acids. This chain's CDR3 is CSVAGRVTDTQYF. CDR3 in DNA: TGCAGCGTTGCGGGGAGAGTGACAGATACGCAGTATTTT.

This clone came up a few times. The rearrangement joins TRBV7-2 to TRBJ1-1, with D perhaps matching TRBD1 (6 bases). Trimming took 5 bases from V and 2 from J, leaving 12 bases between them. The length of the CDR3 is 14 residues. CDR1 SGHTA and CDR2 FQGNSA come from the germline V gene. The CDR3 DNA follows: TGTGCCAGCAGCACCAGGGGTAGAAACACTGAAGCTTTCTTT. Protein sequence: CASSTRGRNTEAFF.

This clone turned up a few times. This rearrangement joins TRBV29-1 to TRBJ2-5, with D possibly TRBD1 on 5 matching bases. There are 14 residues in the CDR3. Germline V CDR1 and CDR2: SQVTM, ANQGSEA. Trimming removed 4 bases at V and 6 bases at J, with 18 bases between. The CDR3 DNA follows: TGCAGCGTTGTTACCCAGGGCCAGCAGAAGACCCAGTACTTC. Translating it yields CSVVTQGQQKTQYF. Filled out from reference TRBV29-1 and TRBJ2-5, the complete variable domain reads SAVISQKPSRDICQRGTSLTIQCQVDSQVTMMFWYRQQPGQSLTLIATANQGSEATYESGFVIDKFPISRPNLTFSTLTVSNMSPEDSSIYLCSVVTQGQQKTQYFGPGTRLLVL.

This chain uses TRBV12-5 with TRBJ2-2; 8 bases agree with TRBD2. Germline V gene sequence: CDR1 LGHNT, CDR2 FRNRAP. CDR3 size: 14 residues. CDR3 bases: TGTGCGAGCGGGAGAAGTAGTAACACCGGGGAGCTGTTTTTT. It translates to CASGRSSNTGELFF.

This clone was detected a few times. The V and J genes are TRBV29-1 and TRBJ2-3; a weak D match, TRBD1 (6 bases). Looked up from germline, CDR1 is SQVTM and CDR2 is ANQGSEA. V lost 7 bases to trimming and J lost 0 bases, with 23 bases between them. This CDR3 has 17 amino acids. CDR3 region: CSAPATGPLPSTDTQYF. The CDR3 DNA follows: TGCAGCGCTCCAGCAACAGGGCCCCTCCCTAGCACAGATACGCAGTATTTT.

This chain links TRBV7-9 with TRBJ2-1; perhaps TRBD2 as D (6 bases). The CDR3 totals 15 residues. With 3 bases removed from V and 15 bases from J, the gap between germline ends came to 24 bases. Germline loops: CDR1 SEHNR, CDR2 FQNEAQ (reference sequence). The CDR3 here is CASSLRAGGDSRRFF. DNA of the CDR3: TGTGCCAGCAGCTTGAGGGCGGGCGGGGATAGTCGACGGTTCTTC.

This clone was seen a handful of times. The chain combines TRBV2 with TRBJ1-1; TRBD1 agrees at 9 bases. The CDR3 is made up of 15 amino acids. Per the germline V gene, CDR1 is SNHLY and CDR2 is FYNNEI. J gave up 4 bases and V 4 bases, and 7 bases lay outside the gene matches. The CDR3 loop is CASSARDRDSTEAFF. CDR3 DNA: TGTGCCAGCAGTGCCCGGGACAGGGATTCCACTGAAGCTTTCTTT. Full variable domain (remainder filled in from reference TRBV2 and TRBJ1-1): EPEVTQTPSHQVTQMGQEVILRCVPISNHLYFYWYRQILGQKVEFLVSFYNNEISEKSEIFDDQFSVERPDGSNFTLKIRSTKLEDSAMYFCASSARDRDSTEAFFGQGTRLTVV.

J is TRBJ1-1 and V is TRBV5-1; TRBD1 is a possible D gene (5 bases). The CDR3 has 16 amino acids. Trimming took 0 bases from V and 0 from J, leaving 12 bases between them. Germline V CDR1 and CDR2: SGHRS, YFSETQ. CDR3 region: CASSLVGGSLNTEAFF. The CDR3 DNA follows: TGCGCCAGCAGCTTGGTGGGGGGATCGTTGAACACTGAAGCTTTCTTT.

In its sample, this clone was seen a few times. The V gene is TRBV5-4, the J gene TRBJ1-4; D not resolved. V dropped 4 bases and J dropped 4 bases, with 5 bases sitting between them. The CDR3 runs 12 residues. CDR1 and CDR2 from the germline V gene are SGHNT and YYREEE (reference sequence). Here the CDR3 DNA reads TGTGCCAGCAGCAAGAGTAATGAAAAACTGTTTTTT. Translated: CASSKSNEKLFF.

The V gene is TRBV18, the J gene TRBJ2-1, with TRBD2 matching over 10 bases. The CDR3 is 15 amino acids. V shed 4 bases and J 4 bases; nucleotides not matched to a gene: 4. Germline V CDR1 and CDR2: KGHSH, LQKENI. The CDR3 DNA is TGTGCCAGCTCACAGGAACTAGCGGGGTACAATGAGCAGTTCTTC. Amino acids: CASSQELAGYNEQFF.